The 9 T cell receptor beta chains reported below all come from one sample, sequenced in a study of vaccination effects on CD4 cells after COVID-19. Assay used: immunoSEQ multiplex PCR; TCRdb lists only in-frame clones, some missing. The sample records roughly 56,000 clones, more than 70% being singletons. Antigens of these TCRs are unknown. CD4+ T cells specific for antigen were expanded with viral peptide pools by the ViraFEST assay before sequencing. Scientists isolated CD4+ T cells after a roughly ten-day culture period ended. The vaccine given was either BNT162b2 or mRNA-1273, in two doses. The sample consisted of CD4+ T cells from PBMCs cultured with HCoV-229E spike peptides, taken after COVID-19 vaccination. These receptors were collected from a human donor who received a COVID-19 vaccine.

This clone was observed once. J is TRBJ2-2 and V is TRBV10-1; perhaps TRBD2 as D (6 bases). This CDR3 spans 13 amino acids. Germline V gene data show CDR1 as WNHNN and CDR2 as SYGVQD (reference sequence). Trimming shortened V by 8 bases and J by 5 bases, and 12 bases separated the two germline ends. The CDR3: CASRDSLTGELFF. The CDR3 DNA reads TGCGCCAGCCGGGACTCACTAACCGGGGAGCTGTTTTTT.

This clone has just one count. J is TRBJ2-3 and V is TRBV19; 9 bases match TRBD1. The CDR3 has 17 residues. V shed 5 bases and J 2 bases; nucleotides not matched to a gene: 11. Germline CDR1 and CDR2: LNHDA and SQIVND (reference sequence). CDR3 loop: CASSPSHRGLSTDTQYF. In nucleotides, the CDR3 is TGTGCCAGTAGTCCGTCCCACAGGGGGCTTTCCACAGATACGCAGTATTTT.

The V and J genes are TRBV6-5 and TRBJ1-6; 11 bases align to TRBD1. The J segment lost 12 bases and the V segment lost 6 bases, leaving 7 bases of the junction unmatched. Germline V gene data show CDR1 as MNHEY and CDR2 as SVGAGI. The CDR3 is made up of 14 amino acids. This CDR3 is CASRRGQGGLPLHF. The CDR3 DNA is TGTGCCAGCAGGAGGGGACAGGGGGGATTACCCCTCCACTTT.

This chain joins TRBV7-2 and TRBJ1-1; TRBD1 agrees at 7 bases. Germline CDR1 and CDR2: SGHTA and FQGNSA. There are 13 residues in the CDR3. The ends lost 5 bases at V and 7 bases at J; junction bases unmatched: 7. In nucleotides, the CDR3 is TGTGCCAGCAGCGCACTACAGGGGAATGAAGCTTTCTTT. Translating gives CASSALQGNEAFF.

The CDR3 loop is CASSKTGGFSNQPQHF. CDR3 in DNA: TGTGCCAGCAGTAAGACAGGGGGCTTTAGCAATCAGCCCCAGCATTTT. The chain combines TRBV27 with TRBJ1-5; 10 bases are a match to TRBD1. Trimming took 5 bases from V and 0 from J; bases not matched to a gene: 4. The germline CDR1 and CDR2 sequences are MNHEY and SMNVEV (reference sequence). This CDR3 comprises 16 residues.

The V gene is TRBV30, the J gene TRBJ1-2; D is undetermined. This CDR3 is 12 amino acids long. From germline, CDR1 is GTSNPN and CDR2 SVGIG (reference sequence). Trimming removed 0 bases from V and 3 bases from J, with 5 bases in between. CDR3 region: CAWSVGHYGYTF. In DNA form, the CDR3 reads TGTGCCTGGAGTGTAGGACACTATGGCTACACCTTC.

The rearrangement uses TRBV6-4 and TRBJ2-1; 12 positions agree with TRBD2. Looked up from germline, CDR1 is MRHNA and CDR2 is SNTAGT. Trimming removed 5 bases from V and 7 bases from J; junction bases left unmatched: 12. The CDR3 spans 17 residues. CDR3 sequence: CASSRASSGGAQNEQFF. The CDR3 region has the DNA TGTGCCAGCAGTCGAGCGTCTAGCGGGGGGGCGCAGAATGAGCAGTTCTTC.

A note on this clone: Other nucleotide sequences in the sample specify the same CDR3. J is TRBJ2-5 and V is TRBV29-1; the D gene is possibly TRBD1 (6 bases). Trimming stripped 6 bases from V and 2 bases from J, with 7 bases between. The CDR3 consists of 11 residues. Germline V CDR1 and CDR2: SQVTM, ANQGSEA. This CDR3 reads CSVGQQETQYF. The CDR3 DNA sequence: TGCAGCGTAGGACAGCAAGAGACCCAGTACTTC.

The V call is TRBV6-1, the J call TRBJ1-1; D gene unclear. This CDR3 comprises 14 residues. Between the trimmed V and J ends, which lost 3 bases and 4 bases, there was a span of 12 bases. Germline V lookup: CDR1 MNHNS, CDR2 SASEGT. The CDR3 protein is CASSEDSYATEAFF. CDR3 DNA sequence: TGTGCCAGCAGTGAGGACTCTTACGCCACTGAAGCTTTCTTT.